This is a list of T cell receptor beta chains from one sample in a study of cytomegalovirus exposure and HLA in healthy donors. The repertoire was sequenced with immunoSEQ multiplex PCR; TCRdb's copy has only in-frame clones and lacks some. This sample has about 170,000 clones; over 75% occur once, and the top ten carry approximately 2.2%. Input material: PBMCs. Receptor source: a male donor in good health and CMV-seronegative. Each CDR3 is given with its conserved first and last residue. D genes are given only for firm matches. Not every row has a clone size; where given, it reads once, few, many or a size class.

clone size	D gene	V gene	J gene	CDR3 protein	CDR3 DNA
once	-	TRBV4-1	TRBJ1-2	CASSPRGLAYGYTF	TGCGCCAGCAGCCCAAGGGGTTTAGCCTATGGCTACACCTTC
few	TRBD1	TRBV5-1	TRBJ1-2	CASSQGTGGYGYTF	TGCGCCAGCAGCCAGGGGACAGGGGGCTATGGCTACACCTTC
-	TRBD1	TRBV6-5	TRBJ2-1	CASSSTGAGYNEQFF	TGTGCCAGCAGTTCGACAGGGGCAGGCTACAATGAGCAGTTCTTC
-	-	TRBV13	TRBJ2-1	CASSLTGVVNEQFF	TGTGCCAGCAGCTTAACGGGGGTTGTAAATGAGCAGTTCTTC
few	-	TRBV9	TRBJ1-4	CASSVARGRNEKLFF	TGTGCCAGCAGCGTAGCTAGGGGAAGAAACGAAAAACTGTTTTTT
-	-	TRBV7-9	TRBJ1-1	CASSPGVRAEAFF	TGTGCCAGCAGCCCAGGGGTTCGGGCTGAAGCTTTCTTT
few	-	TRBV6-1	TRBJ2-5	CASSSLWGSQETQYF	TGTGCCAGCAGCTCCCTTTGGGGCAGCCAAGAGACCCAGTACTTC
-	TRBD2	TRBV7-9	TRBJ2-5	CASSLGTSGGIPGETQYF	TGTGCCAGCAGCTTGGGGACTAGCGGGGGGATCCCCGGAGAGACCCAGTACTTC
-	TRBD1	TRBV10-2	TRBJ2-7	CASRGDRGLNYEQYF	TGCGCCAGCAGAGGCGACAGGGGGCTTAACTACGAGCAGTACTTC
once	TRBD1	TRBV30	TRBJ1-1	CAWGDREGAFF	TGTGCCTGGGGGGACAGGGAAGGCGCTTTCTTT
few	TRBD1	TRBV11-2	TRBJ1-2	CASSLNQGQDDNYGYTF	TGTGCCAGCAGCTTAAACCAAGGACAGGACGATAACTATGGCTACACCTTC
-	-	TRBV6-6	TRBJ2-5	CASGQRQETQYF	TGTGCCTCCGGACAGAGGCAAGAGACCCAGTACTTC
-	TRBD1	TRBV5-4	TRBJ1-2	CASSPTGTGGYGYTF	TGTGCCAGCAGCCCGACCGGGACAGGGGGCTATGGCTACACCTTC
-	-	TRBV4-2	TRBJ1-1	CASSPRTQNTEAFF	TGTGCCAGCAGCCCCAGGACTCAAAACACTGAAGCTTTCTTT
-	TRBD1	TRBV7-2	TRBJ1-2	CASSLRAGQASYGYTF	TGTGCCAGCAGCCTTAGGGCGGGACAGGCGAGCTATGGCTACACCTTC
-	-	TRBV6-1	TRBJ1-5	CASSGPPVGDNQPQHF	TGTGCCAGCAGTGGACCCCCAGTAGGGGACAATCAGCCCCAGCATTTT
few	-	TRBV25-1	TRBJ2-3	CASSADRSSTDTQYF	TGTGCCAGCAGTGCCGACAGGAGTAGCACAGATACGCAGTATTTT
once	-	TRBV29-1	TRBJ1-2	CSVGRGSTYGYTF	TGCAGTGTGGGGCGGGGATCCACTTATGGCTACACCTTC
-	TRBD1	TRBV2	TRBJ2-3	CASSQGRTDTQYF	TGTGCCAGCTCACAGGGGCGCACAGATACGCAGTATTTT
-	TRBD1	TRBV5-1	TRBJ1-6	CASSSTGVSYNSPLHF	TGCGCCAGCAGCTCAACAGGGGTGTCGTATAATTCACCCCTCCACTTT
-	TRBD2	TRBV5-4	TRBJ2-1	CASSRYGTSGGTTYNEQFF	TGTGCCAGCAGCCGATATGGGACTAGCGGGGGGACAACCTACAATGAGCAGTTCTTC
once	TRBD2	TRBV5-1	TRBJ2-3	CASSVLAGGHDTQYF	TGCGCCAGCAGCGTACTAGCGGGGGGGCATGATACGCAGTATTTT
-	-	TRBV30	TRBJ2-5	CAWSVRTQETQYF	TGTGCCTGGAGTGTACGGACACAAGAGACCCAGTACTTC
-	-	TRBV19	TRBJ1-3	CASSPDRASGNTIYF	TGTGCCAGTAGTCCCGACAGAGCCTCTGGAAACACCATATATTTT
-	-	TRBV2	TRBJ1-1	CASRGAPGAFF	TGTGCCAGCAGAGGGGCTCCCGGAGCTTTCTTT
once	-	TRBV5-6	TRBJ2-3	CASSLALDRSTDTQYF	TGTGCCAGCAGCTTGGCTCTGGACAGAAGCACAGATACGCAGTATTTT
-	TRBD2	TRBV10-2	TRBJ2-1	CASSAAGGLVNEQFF	TGCGCCAGCAGTGCCGCGGGGGGGCTTGTCAATGAGCAGTTCTTC
-	-	TRBV7-9	TRBJ1-2	CASSRVGANYGYTF	TGTGCCAGCAGCCGAGTAGGGGCGAACTATGGCTACACCTTC
-	-	TRBV5-5	TRBJ1-1	CASSLRQQAGGTEAFF	TGTGCCAGCAGCTTGAGACAGCAGGCCGGGGGCACTGAAGCTTTCTTT
-	TRBD1	TRBV18	TRBJ1-6	CASSPSGTGALPRNSPLHF	TGTGCCAGCTCACCTTCCGGGACAGGCGCCCTGCCACGGAATTCACCCCTCCACTTT
-	TRBD1	TRBV9	TRBJ2-5	CASSVLPGQGEETQYF	TGTGCCAGCAGCGTCCTACCAGGACAGGGAGAAGAGACCCAGTACTTC